This T cell receptor (beta chain) is drawn from a study of identical twins (dated by TCRdb to about 2016). Regarding the complete study: To test whether fetal clonotypes persist, this study deep-sequenced TCR alpha and beta repertoires from monozygotic twins, from unrelated adults of various ages, and from cord blood. To rule out contamination, the twin experiments were replicated at different times with different library preparation protocols.

Every donor in the study was a healthy Caucasian. Three pairs of female monozygotic twins, all aged about 18 to 30 years, made up the twin cohort. The RNA used for TCR libraries was isolated from peripheral blood mononuclear cells. With regard to this clonotype: The specificity of this receptor is unknown. No clone much larger than this one lies a single base away; base qualities are absent.

The library was generated by 5' RACE. Sequencer: Illumina HiSeq 2000. Template switching added a universal primer binding site, and the final cDNA carried a unique molecular identifier that allowed TCR cDNA molecules to be counted accurately. First-strand cDNA for TCR alpha and beta chains was synthesized from specific primers in the conserved constant-segment region. To control for contamination, every cDNA library was double barcoded, receiving both a SMART-Mk sample barcode and Illumina barcodes. TruSeq adapter sequences, together with Illumina sample barcodes, were added in two successive PCR steps. Sequencing of the TCR alpha and beta cDNA libraries was done on the Illumina HiSeq platform using custom primers. The original methods were these. Raw reads were processed with MiGEC to extract unique molecular identifiers, and MiXCR was used to determine CDR3 positions. Recombination models were inferred per individual with the repgenHMM and IGoR tools using an EM algorithm. The tcR package in R was used for shared clonotype analysis, with sharing normalized by the product of cloneset sizes. To study raw recombination free of thymic and clonal selection effects, out-of-frame nonproductive sequences were analyzed. TCRdb trimmed public reads at Q25 via fastp, called clones via MiXCR and kept in-frame beta chains. Rows matching on CDR3 protein sequence are summarized as one entry with the most common DNA and genes. The authors' filters were not applied to this entry. This sample holds some 760,000 distinct CDR3 sequences; 18% were observed only once. The top ten clonotypes cover about 12% of the sample.

General findings and caveats noted by the study authors: Abundant cord blood beta clonotypes had fewer insertions, young adult naive repertoires showed a similar but weaker trend, and memory repertoires showed no such trend. Compared with coincidental sharing between unrelated individuals, an excess of low generation-probability sequences was observed among out-of-frame TCR alpha sequences shared between twins. Zero-insertion analyses could be partly confounded by invariant T cells such as MAIT and iNKT, though diverse VJ usage argued against such confounding for most clonotypes. In monozygotic twins, out-of-frame TCR alpha sharing was systematically underestimated by recombination models, although the models agreed with sharing between unrelated individuals. Conclusions relied on cross-sectional statistical analysis, since the same donors could not be followed over many years. Excess twin sharing in beta out-of-frame sequences was weaker because fewer shared sequences lowered the signal-to-noise ratio.

The CDR3 covers 16 residues, taking in both the cysteine and the phenylalanine. The retained sequence is limited to the CDR3, 48 bases, with the frame set at the first base. CDR1 and CDR2, per the germline V gene, are SGHRS and YFSETQ. Trimming costs V 0 bases and J 7 bases, and their ends lie 19 bases apart. The same sample was also used in a study of T cells expressing NK-cell markers. From the second report: TCR beta-chain repertoires were profiled in sorted CD3+CD56+NKG2C+, CD3+CD56+NKG2C- and CD3+CD56-NKG2C+ T-cell subsets from several donors. Of the eight sequenced donors, seven were found to be HCMV-seropositive and one was found to be HCMV-seronegative. To restrict sorting to alphabetaTCR-expressing T cells, an anti-gammadeltaTCR antibody was added in several experiments. In six donors, the dominant CD3+CD56+NKG2C+ clonotypes were among the top 10 CD8+ clonotypes and accounted for 1.0-7.0% of CD8+ T cells. Those dominant clonotypes were again the most abundant among CD3+CD56-NKG2C+ cells in a few donors, at about 28.3-65%. Whether the expanded NKG2C-expressing T cell clones were specific for HCMV antigens was left unclear. Randomly selected healthy volunteers, three men and five women, were used as the eight sequenced donors. A commercial ELISA kit detecting HCMV-specific IgG in serum was used to determine HCMV serostatus. Bulk peripheral blood T-cell repertoires were additionally sequenced from unsorted PBMC for about six donors. MIGEC was used to demultiplex reads and group reads by UMI, and MiTCR was used to assemble and quantify clonotypes. Only TCR cDNA sequences supported by at least two reads were kept to exclude erroneous sequences. The tcR package was used for downstream repertoire analysis, with clonotypes matched between fractions based on CDR3 nucleotide sequence plus V segment. VDJmatch was used to annotate antigen specificity against VDJdb, with one amino acid substitution in CDR3 permitted.

The sequencing input was PBMCs. The sequence derives from a woman under 30 in good health. The sequence links TRBV5-1 to TRBJ1-2; no D gene call is confident. The CDR3 in this case is CASSLVLSPESAGYTF. The nucleotides read TGCGCCAGCAGCTTGGTTCTGTCGCCGGAGTCCGCTGGCTACACCTTC.